The present entry profiles one TCR beta chain with its context. The specificity of this receptor is unknown. No quality values exist for individual bases; no much larger clone is one base distant. The data originate from a study of T cell changes during pregnancy in multiple sclerosis (dated by TCRdb to between 2018 and 2021). Looking at the study overall: In women with multiple sclerosis, the researchers looked at how the T cell repertoire shifted as pregnancy progressed.

Library creation used the immunoSEQ multiplex PCR assay. Here the immuneACCESS table is served through TCRdb, limited to in-frame sequences with V and J called. Missing clones are a known gap in these copies; in checked studies unresolved V genes cover under half, and the rest lacks a known reason. The sample includes under 45,000 clones, with 91% observed a single time. 0.45% to 0.5% of the sample goes to the ten largest clones. Specimen: CD4+ T cells from peripheral blood mononuclear cells, collected in the second trimester of pregnancy. The sequence was collected from a female donor in good health, enrolled as a control in a pregnancy study.

The encoded CDR3 is CASSALKGPNYGYTF. The DNA is TGTGCCAGCAGCGCCCTTAAGGGGCCCAACTATGGCTACACCTTC. This sequence uses TRBV25-1 and TRBJ1-2; a tentative D match to TRBD1 spans 5 bases. The cysteine opens and the phenylalanine closes a CDR3 of 15 amino acids. Only the CDR3 DNA stays, 45 bases, in frame from base 1. From the germline V gene, CDR1 is MGHDK and CDR2 is SYGVNS. V is cut by 6 bases and J by 2 bases, and the space between the germline ends is 16 bases.